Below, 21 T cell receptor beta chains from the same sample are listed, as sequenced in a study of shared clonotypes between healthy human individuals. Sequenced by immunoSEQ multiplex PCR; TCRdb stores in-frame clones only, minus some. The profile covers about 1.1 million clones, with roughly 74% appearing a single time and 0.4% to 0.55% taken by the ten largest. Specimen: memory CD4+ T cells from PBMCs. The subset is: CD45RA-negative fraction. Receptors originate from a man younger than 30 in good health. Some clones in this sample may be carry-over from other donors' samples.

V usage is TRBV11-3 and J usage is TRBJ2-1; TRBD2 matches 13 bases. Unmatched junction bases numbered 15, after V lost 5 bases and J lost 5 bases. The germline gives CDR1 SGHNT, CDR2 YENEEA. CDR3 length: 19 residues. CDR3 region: CASSPRHFSGTSGDNEQFF. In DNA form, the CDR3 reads TGTGCCAGCAGCCCACGCCACTTTTCCGGGACTAGCGGGGACAATGAGCAGTTCTTC.

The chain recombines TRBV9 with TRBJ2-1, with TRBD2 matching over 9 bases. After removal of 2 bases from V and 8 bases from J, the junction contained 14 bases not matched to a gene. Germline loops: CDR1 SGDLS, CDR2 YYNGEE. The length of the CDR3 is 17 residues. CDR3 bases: TGTGCCAGCAGCGTCGGTGCGGGAGGGGGTCATTTTGATGAGCAGTTCTTC. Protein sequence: CASSVGAGGGHFDEQFF.

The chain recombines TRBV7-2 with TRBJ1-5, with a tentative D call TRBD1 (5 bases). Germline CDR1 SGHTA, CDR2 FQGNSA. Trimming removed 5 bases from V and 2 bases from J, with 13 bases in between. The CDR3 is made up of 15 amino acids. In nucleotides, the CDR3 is TGTGCCAGCAGCCCAGTGGACACGGGCAATCAGCCCCAGCATTTT. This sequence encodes CASSPVDTGNQPQHF.

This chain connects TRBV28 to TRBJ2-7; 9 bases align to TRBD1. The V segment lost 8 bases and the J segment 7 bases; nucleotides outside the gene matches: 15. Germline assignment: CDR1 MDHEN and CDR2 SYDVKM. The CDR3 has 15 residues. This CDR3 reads CASGLPGQGNEEQYF. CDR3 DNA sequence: TGTGCCAGCGGCCTACCGGGACAGGGAAATGAAGAGCAGTACTTC.

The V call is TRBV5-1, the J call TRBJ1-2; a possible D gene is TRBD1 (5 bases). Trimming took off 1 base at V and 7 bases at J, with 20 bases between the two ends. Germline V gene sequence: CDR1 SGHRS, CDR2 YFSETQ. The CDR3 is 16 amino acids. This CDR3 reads CASSLLGGKGSGGYTF. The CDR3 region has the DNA TGCGCCAGCAGCTTGTTGGGGGGAAAAGGGTCGGGTGGCTACACCTTC. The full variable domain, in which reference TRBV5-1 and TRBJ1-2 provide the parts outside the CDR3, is KAGVTQTPRYLIKTRGQQVTLSCSPISGHRSVSWYQQTPGQGLQFLFEYFSETQRNKGNFPGRFSGRQFSNSRSEMNVSTLELGDSALYLCASSLLGGKGSGGYTFGSGTRLTVV.

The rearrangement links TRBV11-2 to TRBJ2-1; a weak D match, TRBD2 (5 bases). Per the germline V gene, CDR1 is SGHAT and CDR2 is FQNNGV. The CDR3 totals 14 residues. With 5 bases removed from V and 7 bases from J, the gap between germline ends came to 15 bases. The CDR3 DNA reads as TGTGCCAGCAGCCAGTTAGCCCGAGGGAATGAGCAGTTCTTC. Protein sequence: CASSQLARGNEQFF.

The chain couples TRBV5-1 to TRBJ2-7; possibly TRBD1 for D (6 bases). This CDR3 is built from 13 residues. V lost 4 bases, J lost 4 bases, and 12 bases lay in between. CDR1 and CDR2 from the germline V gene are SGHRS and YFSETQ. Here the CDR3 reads CASSQGRAYEQYF. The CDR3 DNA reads TGCGCCAGCAGCCAGGGGCGAGCTTACGAGCAGTACTTC. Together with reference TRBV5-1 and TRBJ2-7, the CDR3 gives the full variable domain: KAGVTQTPRYLIKTRGQQVTLSCSPISGHRSVSWYQQTPGQGLQFLFEYFSETQRNKGNFPGRFSGRQFSNSRSEMNVSTLELGDSALYLCASSQGRAYEQYFGPGTRLTVT.

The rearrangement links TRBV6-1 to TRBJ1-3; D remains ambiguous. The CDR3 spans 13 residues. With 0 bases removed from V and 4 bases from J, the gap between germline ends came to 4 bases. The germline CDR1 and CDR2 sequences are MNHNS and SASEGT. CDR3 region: CASSEAQGNTIYF. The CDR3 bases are TGTGCCAGCAGTGAAGCGCAAGGAAACACCATATATTTT.

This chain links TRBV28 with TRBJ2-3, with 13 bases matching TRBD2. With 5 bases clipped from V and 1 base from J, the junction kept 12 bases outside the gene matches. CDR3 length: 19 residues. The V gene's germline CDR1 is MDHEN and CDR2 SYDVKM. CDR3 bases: TGTGCCAGCAGTCGAGGGGGACTAGCGGGATGGTTGGGCACAGATACGCAGTATTTT. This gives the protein CASSRGGLAGWLGTDTQYF.

The CDR3 coding sequence is TGTGCCAGCAGTTCACAGGGGGGGGATGAAAAACTGTTTTTT. Its protein product is CASSSQGGDEKLFF. The chain links TRBV2 to TRBJ1-4; the match to TRBD1 covers 8 bases. CDR1 and CDR2 from the germline V gene are SNHLY and FYNNEI. CDR3 length: 14 amino acids. Germline trimming cut 5 bases from V and 6 bases from J; bases unmatched to any gene: 5.

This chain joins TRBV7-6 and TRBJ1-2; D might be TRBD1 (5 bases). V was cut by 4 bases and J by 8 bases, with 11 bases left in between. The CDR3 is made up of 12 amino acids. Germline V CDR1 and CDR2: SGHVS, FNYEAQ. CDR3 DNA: TGTGCCAGCAGCTGGGCCGGGGGGGGCTACACCTTC. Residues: CASSWAGGGYTF.

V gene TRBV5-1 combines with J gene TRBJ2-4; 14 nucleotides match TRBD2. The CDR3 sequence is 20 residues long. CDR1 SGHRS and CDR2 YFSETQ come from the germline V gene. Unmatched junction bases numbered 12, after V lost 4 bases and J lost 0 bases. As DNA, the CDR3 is TGCGCCAGCAGCCCCTTAGGGACTAGCGGGGGCCGATTAGCCAAAAACATTCAGTACTTC. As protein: CASSPLGTSGGRLAKNIQYF.

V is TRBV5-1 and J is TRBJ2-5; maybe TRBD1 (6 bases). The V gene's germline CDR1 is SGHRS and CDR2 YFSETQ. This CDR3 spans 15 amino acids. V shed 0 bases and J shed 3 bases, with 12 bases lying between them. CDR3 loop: CASSLEAGVKETQYF. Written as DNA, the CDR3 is TGCGCCAGCAGCTTGGAGGCAGGGGTAAAAGAGACCCAGTACTTC.

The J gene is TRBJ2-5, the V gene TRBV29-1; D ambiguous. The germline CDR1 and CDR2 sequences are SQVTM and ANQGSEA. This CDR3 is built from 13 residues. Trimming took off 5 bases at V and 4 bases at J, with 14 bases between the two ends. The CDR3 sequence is CSVPDGRTETQYF. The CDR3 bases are TGCAGCGTTCCGGACGGACGGACAGAGACCCAGTACTTC.

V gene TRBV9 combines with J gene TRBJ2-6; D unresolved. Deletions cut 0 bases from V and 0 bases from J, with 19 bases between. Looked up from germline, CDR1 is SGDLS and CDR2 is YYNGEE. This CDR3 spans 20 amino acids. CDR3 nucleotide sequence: TGTGCCAGCAGCGTAGTTAGGCCGGGTCTTCACTTCTCTGGGGCCAACGTCCTGACTTTC. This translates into CASSVVRPGLHFSGANVLTF.

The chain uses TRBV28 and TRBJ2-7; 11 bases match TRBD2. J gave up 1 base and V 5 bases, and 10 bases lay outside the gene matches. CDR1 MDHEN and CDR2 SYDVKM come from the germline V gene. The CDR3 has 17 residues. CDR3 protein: CASSLLLAGGVSYEQYF. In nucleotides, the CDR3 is TGTGCCAGCAGTCTCCTCCTAGCGGGAGGAGTGTCCTACGAGCAGTACTTC.

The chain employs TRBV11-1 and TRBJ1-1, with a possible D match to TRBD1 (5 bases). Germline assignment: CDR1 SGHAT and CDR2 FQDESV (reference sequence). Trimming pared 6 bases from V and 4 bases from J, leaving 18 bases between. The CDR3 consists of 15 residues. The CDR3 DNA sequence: TGTGCCAGCAGGCCTACTATCAGGGTTACCACTGAAGCTTTCTTT. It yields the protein CASRPTIRVTTEAFF.

For the CDR3, the DNA is TGTGCCAGCACAAGCCAAGGACTGCCTAGCACAGATACGCAGTATTTT. This translates into CASTSQGLPSTDTQYF. This rearrangement joins TRBV2 to TRBJ2-3; tentative D call: TRBD2 (5 bases). V shed 7 bases and J shed 0 bases, with 17 bases lying between them. CDR3 length: 16 residues. From germline, CDR1 is SNHLY and CDR2 FYNNEI.

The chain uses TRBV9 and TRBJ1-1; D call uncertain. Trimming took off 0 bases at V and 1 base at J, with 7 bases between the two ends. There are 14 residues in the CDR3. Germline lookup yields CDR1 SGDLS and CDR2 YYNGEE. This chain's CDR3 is CASSVAQQNTEAFF. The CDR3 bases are TGTGCCAGCAGCGTAGCACAGCAGAACACTGAAGCTTTCTTT.

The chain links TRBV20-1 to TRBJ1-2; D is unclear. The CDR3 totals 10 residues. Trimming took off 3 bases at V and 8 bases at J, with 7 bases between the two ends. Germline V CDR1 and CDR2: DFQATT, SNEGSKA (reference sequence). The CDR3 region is CSARPRGYTF. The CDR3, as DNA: TGCAGTGCTAGGCCCCGGGGCTACACCTTC.

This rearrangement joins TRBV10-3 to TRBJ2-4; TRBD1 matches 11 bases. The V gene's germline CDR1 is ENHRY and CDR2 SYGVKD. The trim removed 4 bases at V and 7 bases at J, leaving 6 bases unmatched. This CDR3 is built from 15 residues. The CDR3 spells CAISGTGGRENIQYF. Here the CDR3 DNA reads TGTGCCATCAGTGGGACAGGGGGCCGAGAGAACATTCAGTACTTC.